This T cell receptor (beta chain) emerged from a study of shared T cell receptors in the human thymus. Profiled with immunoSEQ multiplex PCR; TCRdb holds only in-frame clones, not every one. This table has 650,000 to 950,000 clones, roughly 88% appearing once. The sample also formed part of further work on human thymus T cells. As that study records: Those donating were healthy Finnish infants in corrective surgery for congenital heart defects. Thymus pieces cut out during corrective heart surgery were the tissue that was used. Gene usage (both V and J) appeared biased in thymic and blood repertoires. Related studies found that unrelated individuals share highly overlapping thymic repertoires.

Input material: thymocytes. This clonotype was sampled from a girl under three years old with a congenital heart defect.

This CDR3 is CASSLVRDWNTGELFF. CDR3 DNA: TGTGCCAGCAGCTTGGTTCGGGACTGGAACACCGGGGAGCTGTTTTTT. This chain uses TRBV5-4 with TRBJ2-2; tentatively, D is TRBD2 (6 bases). Germline-derived CDR1 and CDR2 are SGHNT and YYREEE (reference sequence). This CDR3 spans 16 amino acids. Trimming shortened V by 0 bases and J by 1 base, and 10 bases separated the two germline ends.